The clone carrying this TCR beta chain was seen a single time. This sample was taken from a study of blood T cell repertoires in COVID-19. Study overall: Researchers got acute and convalescent COVID-19 samples from the United States, Italy and Spain. T cells, B-cell-depleted T cells, or PBMCs supplied cDNA or gDNA.

Germline loops: CDR1 MNHNY, CDR2 SVGAGI (reference sequence). The CDR3 consists of 15 residues. V lost 6 bases to trimming and J lost 7 bases; unmatched junction nucleotides: 7. Study processing details: Using reference gene primer amplification, nucleated cell counts were estimated. Using immunoSEQ multiplex PCR, the repertoire was profiled, and TCRdb retains in-frame clones only, with some absent. D and trimming come from the DNA, and the V and J calls and clone size come from that table. The sample carries about 150,000 clones, roughly nine tenths recorded once. The source material was peripheral blood. This TCR was recovered from a woman in her 70s with acute or convalescent COVID-19. This sequence joins TRBV6-6 and TRBJ1-6, with 9 bases fitting TRBD1. Here the CDR3 DNA reads TGTGCCAGCAGGCATTCCGGGACAGGGAATTCACCCCTCCACTTT. This translates into CASRHSGTGNSPLHF.